Presented here are 21 T cell receptor beta chains from one specimen sequenced in a study of cytomegalovirus exposure and HLA in healthy donors. The PCR contained 60 Vbeta and 13 Jbeta primers. The repertoire was sequenced with immunoSEQ multiplex PCR; TCRdb's copy has only in-frame clones and lacks some. This table holds about 54,000 clones. Sequencing was performed on PBMCs. The receptors stem from a woman in her forties in good health and CMV-seronegative.

The J gene is TRBJ2-1, the V gene TRBV5-1; 11 positions match TRBD2. The CDR3 extends over 14 amino acids. Germline V CDR1 and CDR2: SGHRS, YFSETQ. V lost 8 bases, J lost 6 bases, and 7 bases stayed unmatched. The CDR3 bases are TGCGCCAGGCCGGGACTAGCGGCCCTCAATGAGCAGTTCTTC. Its translation is CARPGLAALNEQFF.

The J gene is TRBJ1-1, the V gene TRBV5-4; a weak D match, TRBD1 (6 bases). CDR3 size: 16 residues. Trimming took 4 bases from V and 4 from J, leaving 20 bases between them. Germline V gene sequence: CDR1 SGHNT, CDR2 YYREEE (reference sequence). The CDR3 DNA sequence: TGTGCCAGCAGCCGTTTTACTACAGGGTGGGGCACTGAAGCTTTCTTT. Its translation: CASSRFTTGWGTEAFF. Looking up the rest from reference TRBV5-4 and TRBJ1-1 gives the full variable domain: ETGVTQSPTHLIKTRGQQVTLRCSSQSGHNTVSWYQQALGQGPQFIFQYYREEENGRGNFPPRFSGLQFPNYSSELNVNALELDDSALYLCASSRFTTGWGTEAFFGQGTRLTVV.

The V gene is TRBV10-3, the J gene TRBJ2-5; 7 bases agree with TRBD2. The CDR3 has 14 amino acids. V dropped 0 bases and J dropped 5; count of bases not matched to a gene: 3. The germline V gene encodes CDR1 ENHRY and CDR2 SYGVKD. The CDR3: CAISESWGGETQYF. CDR3 nucleotide sequence: TGTGCCATCAGTGAGTCGTGGGGAGGGGAGACCCAGTACTTC.

The rearrangement uses TRBV7-2 and TRBJ2-7; 8 bases are shared with TRBD2. CDR1 and CDR2 (germline): SGHTA, FQGNSA. This CDR3 is 14 amino acids long. J lost 2 bases, V lost 5 bases, and 5 bases had no gene match. The DNA of the CDR3 is TGTGCCAGCAGCCCGAGACTAGCGACCTACGAGCAGTACTTC. It yields the protein CASSPRLATYEQYF.

This chain uses TRBV1 with TRBJ2-4; the table names TRBD1, a call not compared with the DNA. TRBV1 is flagged as a pseudogene. The CDR3 has 18 residues. DNA for the CDR3: TGCACTGGGACCGTGGGACAGGGGGTTTTCCTAGCCAAAAACATTCAGTACTTC. It specifies CTGTVGQGVFLAKNIQYF.

This chain connects TRBV30 to TRBJ1-2; the match to TRBD1 covers 7 bases. The CDR3 is 18 amino acids. V gave up 0 bases and J gave up 6 bases; unmatched junction bases: 19. Germline V gene sequence: CDR1 GTSNPN, CDR2 SVGIG (reference sequence). Written as DNA, the CDR3 is TGTGCCTGGAGTGTCCTCGCCCCGGGGACAGACTTAGGAAATGGCTACACCTTC. This translates into CAWSVLAPGTDLGNGYTF.

This chain connects TRBV18 to TRBJ2-1; D is perhaps TRBD1 (6 bases). The CDR3 length is 15 residues. Trimming shortened V by 2 bases and J by 5 bases, and 13 bases separated the two germline ends. Germline CDR1 KGHSH, CDR2 LQKENI. The CDR3 sequence is CASSPVGTIDNEQFF. Written as DNA, the CDR3 is TGTGCCAGCTCACCAGTCGGGACAATTGACAATGAGCAGTTCTTC.

The chain has TRBV5-5 and TRBJ2-2, with D possibly being TRBD1 (5 bases). The germline CDR1 and CDR2 sequences are SGHKS and YYEKEE (reference sequence). The CDR3 extends over 15 amino acids. Trimming left V 2 bases short and J 2 bases short, with 10 bases between. CDR3: CASSFQGFNTGELFF. The CDR3 bases are TGTGCCAGCAGCTTTCAGGGATTCAACACCGGGGAGCTGTTTTTT.

The chain carries TRBV7-9 and TRBJ2-1; 11 nucleotides line up with TRBD2. The CDR3 runs 15 residues. Trimming at V came to 4 bases and at J to 9 bases, leaving 8 bases not matched to a gene. The germline V gene encodes CDR1 SEHNR and CDR2 FQNEAQ (reference sequence). The CDR3 reads CASSWSSGGASEQFF. The DNA of the CDR3 is TGTGCCAGCAGCTGGAGTAGCGGGGGGGCCAGTGAGCAGTTCTTC.

J is TRBJ1-1 and V is TRBV15, with TRBD1 matching over 7 bases. This CDR3 contains 15 residues. V shed 0 bases and J 7 bases; nucleotides not matched to a gene: 8. The germline gives CDR1 LNHNV, CDR2 YYDKDF (reference sequence). The CDR3 DNA follows: TGTGCCACCAGCAGAGATACGCAGGGGGTAGGTGAAGCTTTCTTT. Its protein product is CATSRDTQGVGEAFF.

V usage is TRBV27 and J usage is TRBJ2-1, with D possibly matching TRBD1 (5 bases). V lost 6 bases and J lost 1, with 10 bases in between. There are 14 residues in the CDR3. Germline V CDR1 and CDR2: MNHEY, SMNVEV (reference sequence). CDR3 in amino acids: CASSQGASYNEQFF. In DNA form, the CDR3 reads TGTGCCAGCAGCCAAGGGGCGTCCTACAATGAGCAGTTCTTC.

V gene TRBV10-3 combines with J gene TRBJ1-1, with 7 bases lining up with TRBD1. The CDR3 spans 16 residues. V lost 3 bases and J lost 2; bases outside the gene matches: 9. Germline V gene sequence: CDR1 ENHRY, CDR2 SYGVKD. CDR3 amino acids: CAISEGQGGFNTEAFF. CDR3 sequence (DNA): TGTGCCATCAGTGAAGGGCAGGGGGGCTTTAACACTGAAGCTTTCTTT.

The chain employs TRBV7-6 and TRBJ2-3, with TRBD1 matching over 7 bases. This CDR3 is built from 16 residues. CDR1 and CDR2 from the germline V gene are SGHVS and FNYEAQ. V trimming: 2 bases; J trimming: 2 bases; junction bases outside the gene matches: 7. CDR3 loop: CASSLQGDVATDTQYF. The CDR3 coding sequence is TGTGCCAGCAGCTTACAGGGGGACGTTGCCACAGATACGCAGTATTTT.

The chain recombines TRBV6-5 with TRBJ2-7, with 10 nucleotides matching TRBD1. CDR1 and CDR2 from the germline V gene are MNHEY and SVGAGI. This CDR3 has 15 amino acids. Trimming removed 6 bases from V and 3 bases from J; junction bases left unmatched: 8. DNA for the CDR3: TGTGCCAGCAGACCGGACAGGGGGATTTTCTACGAGCAGTACTTC. Translation: CASRPDRGIFYEQYF.

The chain links TRBV19 to TRBJ2-4; tentatively, D is TRBD2 (6 bases). Trimming shortened V by 3 bases and J by 1 base, and 10 bases separated the two germline ends. From germline, CDR1 is LNHDA and CDR2 SQIVND (reference sequence). This CDR3 has 15 residues. The CDR3 bases are TGTGCCAGTAGTATGGCGGGGTTGGCCAAAAACATTCAGTACTTC. It is translated as CASSMAGLAKNIQYF.

This rearrangement joins TRBV29-1 to TRBJ2-7; a possible D gene is TRBD1 (6 bases). This CDR3 has 12 amino acids. Trimming cost V 4 bases and J 6 bases, with 13 bases left between them. The germline gives CDR1 SQVTM, CDR2 ANQGSEA. The CDR3 DNA is TGCAGCGTTGGGTGGGGGCCTGGCGAGCAGTACTTC. Translated, it gives CSVGWGPGEQYF.

This rearrangement joins TRBV18 to TRBJ2-7; 7 bases are a match to TRBD1. This CDR3 is built from 15 residues. CDR1 KGHSH and CDR2 LQKENI come from the germline V gene. The junction had 9 bases not matched to a gene; V was cut back by 3 bases and J by 4 bases. The CDR3 loop reads CASSPPQGTPYEQYF. The CDR3 DNA follows: TGTGCCAGCTCACCCCCACAGGGGACCCCGTACGAGCAGTACTTC.

The V gene is TRBV19, the J gene TRBJ2-1; D remains unclear. Per germline, CDR1 LNHDA and CDR2 SQIVND (reference sequence). The CDR3 covers 15 residues. V gave up 0 bases and J gave up 4 bases, with 10 bases separating them. The CDR3 nucleotides read TGTGCCAGTAGTATAGATCTCCCAGGTTACAATGAGCAGTTCTTC. The encoded protein is CASSIDLPGYNEQFF.

V is TRBV18 and J is TRBJ2-7; D is perhaps TRBD2 (6 bases). The CDR3 spans 16 residues. The V end lost 0 bases, the J end lost 2 bases, and 14 bases lay between the germline ends. Germline V gives CDR1 KGHSH, CDR2 LQKENI. CDR3: CASSPPSGTATYEQYF. The CDR3 DNA reads as TGTGCCAGCTCACCACCGAGTGGGACTGCGACCTACGAGCAGTACTTC.

The chain joins TRBV4-3 to TRBJ2-7, with 7 bases aligning to TRBD1. The CDR3 contains 14 residues. Germline-derived CDR1 and CDR2 are LGHNA and YSLEER. J was trimmed by 2 bases and V by 0 bases; bases with no gene match: 1. Here the CDR3 reads CASSQETGTYEQYF. CDR3 in DNA: TGCGCCAGCAGCCAAGAGACAGGGACCTACGAGCAGTACTTC.

The rearrangement uses TRBV4-3 and TRBJ2-1, with 7 bases that match TRBD2. The CDR3 runs to 17 residues. Germline V gene lookup returns CDR1 LGHNA and CDR2 YSLEER. V trimming: 1 base; J trimming: 6 bases; junction bases outside the gene matches: 12. The CDR3 reads CASSQVLLAGVGNEQFF. The CDR3 nucleotides read TGCGCCAGCAGCCAAGTGCTTCTGGCGGGAGTAGGCAATGAGCAGTTCTTC.